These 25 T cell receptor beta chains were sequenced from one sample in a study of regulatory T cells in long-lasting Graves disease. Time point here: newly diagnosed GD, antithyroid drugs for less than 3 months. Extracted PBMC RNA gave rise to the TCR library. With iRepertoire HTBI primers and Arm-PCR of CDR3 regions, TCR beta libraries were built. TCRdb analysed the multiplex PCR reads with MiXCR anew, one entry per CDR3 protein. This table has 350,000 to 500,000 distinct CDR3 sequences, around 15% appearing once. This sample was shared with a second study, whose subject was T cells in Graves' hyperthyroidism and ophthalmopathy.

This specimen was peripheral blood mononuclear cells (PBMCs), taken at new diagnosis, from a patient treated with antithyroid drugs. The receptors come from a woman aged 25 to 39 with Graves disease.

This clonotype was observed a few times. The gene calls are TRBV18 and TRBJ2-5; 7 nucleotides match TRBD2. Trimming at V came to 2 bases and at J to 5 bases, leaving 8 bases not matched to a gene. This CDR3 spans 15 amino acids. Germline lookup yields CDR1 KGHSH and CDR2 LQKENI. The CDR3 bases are TGTGCCAGCTCACCAGAGGACGATAGCGGGGAGACCCAGTACTTC. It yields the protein CASSPEDDSGETQYF. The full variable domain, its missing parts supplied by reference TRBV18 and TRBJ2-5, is NAGVMQNPRHLVRRRGQEARLRCSPMKGHSHVYWYRQLPEEGLKFMVYLQKENIIDESGMPKERFSAEFPKEGPSILRIQQVVRGDSAAYFCASSPEDDSGETQYFGPGTRLLVL.

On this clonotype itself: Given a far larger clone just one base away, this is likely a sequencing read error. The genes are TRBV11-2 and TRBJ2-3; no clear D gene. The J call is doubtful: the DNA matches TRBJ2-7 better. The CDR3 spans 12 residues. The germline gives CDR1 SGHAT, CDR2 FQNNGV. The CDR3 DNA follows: TGTGCCAGCAGCCCCGGTAACAATGAGCAGTACTTC. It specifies CASSPGNNEQYF.

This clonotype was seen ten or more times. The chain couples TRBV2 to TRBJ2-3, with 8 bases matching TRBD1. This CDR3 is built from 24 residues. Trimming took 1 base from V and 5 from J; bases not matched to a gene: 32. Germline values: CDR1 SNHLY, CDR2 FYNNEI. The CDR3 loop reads CASSEVVGQVTTAAGRHILDTQYF. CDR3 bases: TGTGCCAGCAGTGAAGTCGTGGGACAGGTAACGACGGCTGCGGGCCGCCATATTTTAGATACGCAGTATTTT.

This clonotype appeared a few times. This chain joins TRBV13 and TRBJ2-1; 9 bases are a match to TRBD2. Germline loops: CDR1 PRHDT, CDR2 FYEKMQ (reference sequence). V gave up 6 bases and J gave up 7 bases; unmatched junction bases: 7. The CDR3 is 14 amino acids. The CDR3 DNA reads TGTGCCAGCAGGCAAGGTAGCGGGGGTAATGAGCAGTTCTTC. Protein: CASRQGSGGNEQFF.

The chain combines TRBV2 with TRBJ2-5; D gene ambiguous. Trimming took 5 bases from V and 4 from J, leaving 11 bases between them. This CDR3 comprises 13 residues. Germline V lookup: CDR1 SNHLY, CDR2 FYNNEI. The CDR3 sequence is CASSPRPLETQYF. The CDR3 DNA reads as TGTGCCAGCAGTCCTCGGCCGCTAGAGACCCAGTACTTC.

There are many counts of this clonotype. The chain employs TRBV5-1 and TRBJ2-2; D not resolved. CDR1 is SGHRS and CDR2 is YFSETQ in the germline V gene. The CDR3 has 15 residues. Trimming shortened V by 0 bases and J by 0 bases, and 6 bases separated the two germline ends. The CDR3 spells CASSLDAANTGELFF. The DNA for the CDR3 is TGCGCCAGCAGCTTGGACGCAGCGAACACCGGGGAGCTGTTTTTT.

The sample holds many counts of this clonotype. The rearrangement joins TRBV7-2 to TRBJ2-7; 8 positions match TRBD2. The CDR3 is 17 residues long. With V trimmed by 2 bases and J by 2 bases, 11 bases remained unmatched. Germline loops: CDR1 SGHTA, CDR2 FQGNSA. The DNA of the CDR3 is TGTGCCAGCAGCTTATTACGGCGTTCGGGAGGGCCCTACGAGCAGTACTTC. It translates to CASSLLRRSGGPYEQYF.

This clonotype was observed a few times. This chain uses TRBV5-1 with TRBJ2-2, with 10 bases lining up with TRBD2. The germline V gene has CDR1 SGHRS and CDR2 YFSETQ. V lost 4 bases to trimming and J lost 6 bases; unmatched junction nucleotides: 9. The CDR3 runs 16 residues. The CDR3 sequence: CASSQLAGGGAGELFF. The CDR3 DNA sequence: TGCGCCAGCAGCCAATTAGCGGGAGGTGGGGCCGGGGAGCTGTTTTTT.

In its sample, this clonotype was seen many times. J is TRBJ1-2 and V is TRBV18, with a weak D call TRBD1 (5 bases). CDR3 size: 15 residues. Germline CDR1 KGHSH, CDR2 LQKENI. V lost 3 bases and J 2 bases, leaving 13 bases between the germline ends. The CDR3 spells CASSPLARGNYGYTF. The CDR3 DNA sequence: TGTGCCAGCTCACCCTTGGCTAGGGGCAACTATGGCTACACCTTC.

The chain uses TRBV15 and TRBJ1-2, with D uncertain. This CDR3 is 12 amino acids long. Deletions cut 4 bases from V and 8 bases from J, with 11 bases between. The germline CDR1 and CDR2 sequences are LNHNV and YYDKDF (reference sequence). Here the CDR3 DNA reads TGTGCCACCAGCATGGGGAGTGGGGGCTACACCTTC. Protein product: CATSMGSGGYTF.

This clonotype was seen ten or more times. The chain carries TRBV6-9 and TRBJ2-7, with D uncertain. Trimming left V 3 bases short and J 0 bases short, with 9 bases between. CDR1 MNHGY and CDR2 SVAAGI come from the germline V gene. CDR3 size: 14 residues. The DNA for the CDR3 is TGTGCCAGCAGTTACGACGACACCTCCTACGAGCAGTACTTC. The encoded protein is CASSYDDTSYEQYF.

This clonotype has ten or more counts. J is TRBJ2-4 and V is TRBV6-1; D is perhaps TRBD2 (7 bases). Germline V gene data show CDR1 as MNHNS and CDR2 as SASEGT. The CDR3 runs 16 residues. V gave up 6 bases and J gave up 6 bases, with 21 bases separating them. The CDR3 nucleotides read TGTGCCAGCAGCCCACCGTCGTGGGGGGGCCTAAACATTCAGTACTTC. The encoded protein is CASSPPSWGGLNIQYF.

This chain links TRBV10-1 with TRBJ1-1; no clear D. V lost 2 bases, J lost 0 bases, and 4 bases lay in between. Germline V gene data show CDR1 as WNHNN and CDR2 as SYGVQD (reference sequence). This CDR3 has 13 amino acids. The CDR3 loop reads CASSEDLNTEAFF. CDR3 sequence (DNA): TGCGCCAGCAGTGAGGACCTGAACACTGAAGCTTTCTTT.

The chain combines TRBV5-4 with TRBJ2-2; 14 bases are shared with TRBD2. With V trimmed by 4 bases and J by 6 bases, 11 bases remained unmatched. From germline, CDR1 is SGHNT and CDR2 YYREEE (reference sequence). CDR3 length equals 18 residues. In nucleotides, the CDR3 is TGTGCCAGCAGCCCGGCGACTAGCGGGAGGGCGGTTCCCGGGGAGCTGTTTTTT. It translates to CASSPATSGRAVPGELFF.

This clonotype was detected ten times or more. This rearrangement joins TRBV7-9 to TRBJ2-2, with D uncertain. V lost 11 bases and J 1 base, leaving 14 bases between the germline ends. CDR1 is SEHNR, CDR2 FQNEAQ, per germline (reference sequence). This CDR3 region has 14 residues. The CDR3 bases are TGTGCCCTCAGGCCACAGCTGAACACCGGGGAGCTGTTTTTT. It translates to CALRPQLNTGELFF.

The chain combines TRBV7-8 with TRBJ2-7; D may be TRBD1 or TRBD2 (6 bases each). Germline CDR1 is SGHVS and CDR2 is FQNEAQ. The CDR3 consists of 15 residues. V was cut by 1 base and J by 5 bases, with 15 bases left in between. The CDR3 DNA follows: TGTGCCAGCAGCTTAGAGGAGGGGGTAGGCCACGAGCAGTACTTC. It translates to CASSLEEGVGHEQYF.

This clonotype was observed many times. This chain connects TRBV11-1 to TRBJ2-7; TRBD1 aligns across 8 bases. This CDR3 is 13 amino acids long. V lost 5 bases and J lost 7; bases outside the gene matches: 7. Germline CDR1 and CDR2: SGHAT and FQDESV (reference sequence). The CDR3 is CASSQDRGREQYF. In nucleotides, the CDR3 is TGTGCCAGCAGCCAAGACAGGGGAAGGGAGCAGTACTTC. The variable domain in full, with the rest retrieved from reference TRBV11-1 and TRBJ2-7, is EAEVAQSPRYKITEKSQAVAFWCDPISGHATLYWYRQILGQGPELLVQFQDESVVDDSQLPKDRFSAERLKGVDSTLKIQPAELGDSAMYLCASSQDRGREQYFGPGTRLTVT.

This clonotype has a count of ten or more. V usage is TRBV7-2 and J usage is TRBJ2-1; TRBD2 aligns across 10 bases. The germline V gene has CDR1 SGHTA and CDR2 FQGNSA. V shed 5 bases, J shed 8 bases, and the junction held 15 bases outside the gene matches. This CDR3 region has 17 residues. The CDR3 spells CASSPERAGGPNHEQFF. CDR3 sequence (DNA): TGTGCCAGCAGCCCCGAACGAGCGGGAGGGCCGAATCATGAGCAGTTCTTC.

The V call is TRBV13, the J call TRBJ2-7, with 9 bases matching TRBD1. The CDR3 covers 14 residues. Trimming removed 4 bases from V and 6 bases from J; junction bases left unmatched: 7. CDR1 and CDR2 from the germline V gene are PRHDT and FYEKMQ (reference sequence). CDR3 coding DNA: TGTGCCAGCAGCTCCCGGGACAGGGAAGGCGAGCAGTACTTC. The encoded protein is CASSSRDREGEQYF.

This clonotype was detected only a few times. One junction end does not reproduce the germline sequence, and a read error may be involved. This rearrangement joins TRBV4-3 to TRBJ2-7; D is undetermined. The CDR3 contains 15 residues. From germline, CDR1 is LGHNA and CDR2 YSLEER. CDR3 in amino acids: CAGSSLPQPEYEQYF. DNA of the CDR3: TGCGCCGGCAGCTCCCTACCCCAACCCGAATACGAGCAGTACTTC.

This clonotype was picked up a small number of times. CDR3 nucleotide sequence: TGCAGCGTTGCAGGGACGGGTGAGCAGTTCTTC. Residues: CSVAGTGEQFF. The J gene is TRBJ2-1, the V gene TRBV29-1; D might be TRBD1 or TRBD2, each matching 5 bases. Germline V CDR1 and CDR2: SQVTM, ANQGSEA. This CDR3 contains 11 residues. V lost 4 bases to trimming and J lost 9 bases, with 10 bases between them.

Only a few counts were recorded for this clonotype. The CDR3 nucleotides are TGTGCCAGCAGCGTAGGGGCGGGTGGGGCCTACGAGCAGTACTTC. This sequence encodes CASSVGAGGAYEQYF. The V call is TRBV9, the J call TRBJ2-7; D is possibly TRBD2 (5 bases). Germline assignment: CDR1 SGDLS and CDR2 YYNGEE. V lost 0 bases, J lost 2 bases, and 12 bases lay in between. This CDR3 has 15 amino acids.

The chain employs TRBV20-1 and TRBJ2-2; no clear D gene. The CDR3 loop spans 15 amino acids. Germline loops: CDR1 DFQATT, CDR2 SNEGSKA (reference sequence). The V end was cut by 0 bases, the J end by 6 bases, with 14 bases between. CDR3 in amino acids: CSARDSGAGAGELFF. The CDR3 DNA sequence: TGCAGTGCTAGAGATTCGGGTGCCGGAGCCGGGGAGCTGTTTTTT.

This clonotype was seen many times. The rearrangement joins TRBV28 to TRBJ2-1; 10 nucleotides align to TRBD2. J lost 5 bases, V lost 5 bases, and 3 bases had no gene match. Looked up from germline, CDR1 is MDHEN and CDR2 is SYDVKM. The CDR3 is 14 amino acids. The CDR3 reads CASSTGTSDNEQFF. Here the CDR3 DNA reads TGTGCCAGCAGTACCGGGACTAGCGACAATGAGCAGTTCTTC.

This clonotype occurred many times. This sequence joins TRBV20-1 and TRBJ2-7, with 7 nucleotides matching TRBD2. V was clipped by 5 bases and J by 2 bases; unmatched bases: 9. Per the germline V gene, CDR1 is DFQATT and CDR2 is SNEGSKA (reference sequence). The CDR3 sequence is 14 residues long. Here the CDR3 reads CSADITGTTYEQYF. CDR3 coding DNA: TGCAGTGCTGATATAACCGGGACTACCTACGAGCAGTACTTC.